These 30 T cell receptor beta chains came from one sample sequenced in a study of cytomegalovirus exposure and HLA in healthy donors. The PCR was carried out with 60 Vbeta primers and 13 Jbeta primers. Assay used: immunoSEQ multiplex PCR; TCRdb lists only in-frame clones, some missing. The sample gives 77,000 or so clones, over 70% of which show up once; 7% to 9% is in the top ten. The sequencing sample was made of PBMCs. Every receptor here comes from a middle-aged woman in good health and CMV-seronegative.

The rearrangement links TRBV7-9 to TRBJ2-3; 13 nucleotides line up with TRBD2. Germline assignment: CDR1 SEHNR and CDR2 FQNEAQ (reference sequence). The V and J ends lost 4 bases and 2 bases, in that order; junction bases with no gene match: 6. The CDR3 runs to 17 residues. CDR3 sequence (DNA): TGTGCCAGCAGCTCGGAGACTAGCGGGGGGACCACAGATACGCAGTATTTT. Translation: CASSSETSGGTTDTQYF.

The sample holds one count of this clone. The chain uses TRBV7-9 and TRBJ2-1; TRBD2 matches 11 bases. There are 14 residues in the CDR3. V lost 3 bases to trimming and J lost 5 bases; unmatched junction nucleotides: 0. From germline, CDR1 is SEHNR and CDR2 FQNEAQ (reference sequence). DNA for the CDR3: TGTGCCAGCAGCTTGACTAGCGGGGACAATGAGCAGTTCTTC. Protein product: CASSLTSGDNEQFF.

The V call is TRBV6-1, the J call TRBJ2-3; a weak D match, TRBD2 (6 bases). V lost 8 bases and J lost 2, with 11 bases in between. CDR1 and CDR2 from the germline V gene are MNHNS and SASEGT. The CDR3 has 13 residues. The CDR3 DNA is TGTGCCAGCCGGGACTCGCTCACAGATACGCAGTATTTT. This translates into CASRDSLTDTQYF.

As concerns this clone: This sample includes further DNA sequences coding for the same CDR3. The CDR3 is CASPGQGYVRNTEAFF. The CDR3, as DNA: TGCGCCAGCCCCGGACAAGGGTATGTTCGGAACACTGAAGCTTTCTTT. The genes are TRBV4-1 and TRBJ1-1, with a tentative D call TRBD1 (5 bases). CDR1 is MGHRA, CDR2 YSYEKL, per germline. The V and J ends lost 8 bases and 1 base respectively, with 20 bases between them. The CDR3 has 16 residues.

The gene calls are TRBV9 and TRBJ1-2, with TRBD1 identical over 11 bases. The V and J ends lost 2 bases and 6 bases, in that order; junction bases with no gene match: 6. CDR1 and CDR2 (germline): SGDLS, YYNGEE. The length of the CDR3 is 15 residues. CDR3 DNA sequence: TGTGCCAGCAGCGTGCGGACAGGGGGCGCCGATGGCTACACCTTC. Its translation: CASSVRTGGADGYTF. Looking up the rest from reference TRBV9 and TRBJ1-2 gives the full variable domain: DSGVTQTPKHLITATGQRVTLRCSPRSGDLSVYWYQQSLDQGLQFLIQYYNGEERAKGNILERFSAQQFPDLHSELNLSSLELGDSALYFCASSVRTGGADGYTFGSGTRLTVV.

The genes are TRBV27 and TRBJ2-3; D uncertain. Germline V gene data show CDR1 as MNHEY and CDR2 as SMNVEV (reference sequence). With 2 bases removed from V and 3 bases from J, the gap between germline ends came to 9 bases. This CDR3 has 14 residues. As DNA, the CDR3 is TGTGCCAGCAGTTTAGGGCCTTTGACAGATACGCAGTATTTT. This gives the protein CASSLGPLTDTQYF.

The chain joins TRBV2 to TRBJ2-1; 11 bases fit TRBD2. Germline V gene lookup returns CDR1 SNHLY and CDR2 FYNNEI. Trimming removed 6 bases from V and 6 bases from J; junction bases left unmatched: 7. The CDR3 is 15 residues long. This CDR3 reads CASSPTSGMRNEQFF. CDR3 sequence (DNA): TGTGCCAGCAGCCCGACTAGCGGGATGCGCAATGAGCAGTTCTTC.

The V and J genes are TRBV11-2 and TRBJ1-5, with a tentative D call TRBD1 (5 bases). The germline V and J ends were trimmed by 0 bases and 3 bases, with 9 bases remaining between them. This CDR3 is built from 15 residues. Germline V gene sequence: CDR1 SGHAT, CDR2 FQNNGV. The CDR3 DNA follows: TGTGCCAGCAGCTTAGAGGGGCACACCAATCAGCCCCAGCATTTT. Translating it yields CASSLEGHTNQPQHF. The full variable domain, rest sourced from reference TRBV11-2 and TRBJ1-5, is EAGVAQSPRYKIIEKRQSVAFWCNPISGHATLYWYQQILGQGPKLLIQFQNNGVVDDSQLPKDRFSAERLKGVDSTLKIQPAKLEDSAVYLCASSLEGHTNQPQHFGDGTRLSIL.

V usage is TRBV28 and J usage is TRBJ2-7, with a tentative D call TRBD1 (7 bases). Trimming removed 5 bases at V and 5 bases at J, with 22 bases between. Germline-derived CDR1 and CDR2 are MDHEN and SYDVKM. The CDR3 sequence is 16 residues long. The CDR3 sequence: CASSPRQGRDFDEQYF. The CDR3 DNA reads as TGTGCCAGCAGTCCCCGACAGGGTAGGGACTTCGACGAGCAGTACTTC. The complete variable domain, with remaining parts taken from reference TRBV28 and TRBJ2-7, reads DVKVTQSSRYLVKRTGEKVFLECVQDMDHENMFWYRQDPGLGLRLIYFSYDVKMKEKGDIPEGYSVSREKKERFSLILESASTNQTSMYLCASSPRQGRDFDEQYFGPGTRLTVT.

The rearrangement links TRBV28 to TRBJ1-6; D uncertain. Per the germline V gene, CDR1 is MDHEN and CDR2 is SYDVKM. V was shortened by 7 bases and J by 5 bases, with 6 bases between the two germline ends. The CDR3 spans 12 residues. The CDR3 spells CASNSNNSPLHF. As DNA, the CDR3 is TGTGCCAGCAATAGTAATAATTCACCCCTCCACTTT.

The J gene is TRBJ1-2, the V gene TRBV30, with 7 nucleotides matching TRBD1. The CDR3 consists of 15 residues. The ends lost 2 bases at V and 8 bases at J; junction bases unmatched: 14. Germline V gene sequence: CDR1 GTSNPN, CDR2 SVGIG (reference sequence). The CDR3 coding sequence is TGTGCCTGGAGTTCCTGGGAGAGGGACAGACACGGCTACACCTTC. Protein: CAWSSWERDRHGYTF. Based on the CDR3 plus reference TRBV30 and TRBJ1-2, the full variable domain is SQTIHQWPATLVQPVGSPLSLECTVEGTSNPNLYWYRQAAGRGLQLLFYSVGIGQISSEVPQNLSASRPQDRQFILSSKKLLLSDSGFYLCAWSSWERDRHGYTFGSGTRLTVV.

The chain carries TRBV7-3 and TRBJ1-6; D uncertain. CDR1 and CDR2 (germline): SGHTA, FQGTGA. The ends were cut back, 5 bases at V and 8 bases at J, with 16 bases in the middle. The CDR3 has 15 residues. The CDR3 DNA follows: TGTGCCAGCAGCCAAAGGTCCGGGGTGGATTCACCCCTCCACTTT. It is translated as CASSQRSGVDSPLHF.

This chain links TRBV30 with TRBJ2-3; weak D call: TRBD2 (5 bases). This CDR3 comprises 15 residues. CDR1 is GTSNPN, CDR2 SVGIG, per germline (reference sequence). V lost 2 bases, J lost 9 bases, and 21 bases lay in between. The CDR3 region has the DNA TGTGCCTGGAGTCTTGGAGCGGCTCGGGGAGCCACGCAGTATTTT. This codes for CAWSLGAARGATQYF.

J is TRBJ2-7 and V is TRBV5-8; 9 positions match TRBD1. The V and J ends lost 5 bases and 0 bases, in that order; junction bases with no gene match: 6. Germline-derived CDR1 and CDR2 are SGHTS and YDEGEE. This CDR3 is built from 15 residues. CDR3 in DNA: TGTGCCAGCAGTCGGGACAGGGAAGGCTCCTACGAGCAGTACTTC. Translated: CASSRDREGSYEQYF.

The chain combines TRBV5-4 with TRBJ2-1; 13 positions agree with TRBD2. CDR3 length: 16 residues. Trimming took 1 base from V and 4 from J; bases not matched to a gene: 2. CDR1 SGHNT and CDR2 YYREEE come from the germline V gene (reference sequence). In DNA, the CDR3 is TGTGCCAGCAGCTTGCCGGGACTAGCGGGGTACAATGAGCAGTTCTTC. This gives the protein CASSLPGLAGYNEQFF.

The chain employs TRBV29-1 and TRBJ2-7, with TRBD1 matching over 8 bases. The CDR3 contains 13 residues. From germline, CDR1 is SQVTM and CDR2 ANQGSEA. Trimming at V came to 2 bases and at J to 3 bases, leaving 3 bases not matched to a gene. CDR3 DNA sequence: TGCAGCGTTGAACTGGACAGGGACTACGAGCAGTACTTC. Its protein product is CSVELDRDYEQYF.

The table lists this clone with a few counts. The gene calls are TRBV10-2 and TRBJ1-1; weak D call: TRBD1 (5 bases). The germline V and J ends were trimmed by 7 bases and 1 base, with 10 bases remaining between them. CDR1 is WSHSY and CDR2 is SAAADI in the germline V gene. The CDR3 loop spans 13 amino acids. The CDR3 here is CASTQGPNTEAFF. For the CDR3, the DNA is TGCGCCAGCACCCAGGGCCCGAACACTGAAGCTTTCTTT.

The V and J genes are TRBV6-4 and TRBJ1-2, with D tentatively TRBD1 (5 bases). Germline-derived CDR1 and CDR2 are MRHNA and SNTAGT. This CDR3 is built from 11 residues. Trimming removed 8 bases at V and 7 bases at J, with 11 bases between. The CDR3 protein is CASRGTLGYTF. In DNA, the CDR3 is TGTGCCAGCCGGGGGACGCTTGGCTACACCTTC.

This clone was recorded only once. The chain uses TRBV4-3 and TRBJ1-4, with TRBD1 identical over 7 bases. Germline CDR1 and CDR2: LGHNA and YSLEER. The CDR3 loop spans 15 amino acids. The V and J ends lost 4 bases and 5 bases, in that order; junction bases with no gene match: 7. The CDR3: CASSLLQGMNEKLFF. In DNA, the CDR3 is TGCGCCAGCAGCCTCCTACAGGGGATGAATGAAAAACTGTTTTTT.

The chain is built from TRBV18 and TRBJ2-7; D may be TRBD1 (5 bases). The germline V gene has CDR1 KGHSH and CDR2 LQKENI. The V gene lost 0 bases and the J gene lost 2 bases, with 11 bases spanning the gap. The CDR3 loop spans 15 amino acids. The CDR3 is CASSPPSGITYEQYF. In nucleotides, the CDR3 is TGTGCCAGCTCACCACCCTCAGGGATAACCTACGAGCAGTACTTC.

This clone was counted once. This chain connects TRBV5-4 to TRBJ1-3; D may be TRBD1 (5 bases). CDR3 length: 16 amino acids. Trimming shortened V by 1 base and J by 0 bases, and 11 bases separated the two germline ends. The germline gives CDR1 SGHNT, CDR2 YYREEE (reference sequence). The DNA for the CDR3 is TGTGCCAGCAGCTTGCATGGGACTGACTCTGGAAACACCATATATTTT. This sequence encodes CASSLHGTDSGNTIYF. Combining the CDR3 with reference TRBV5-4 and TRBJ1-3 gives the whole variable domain ETGVTQSPTHLIKTRGQQVTLRCSSQSGHNTVSWYQQALGQGPQFIFQYYREEENGRGNFPPRFSGLQFPNYSSELNVNALELDDSALYLCASSLHGTDSGNTIYFGEGSWLTVV.

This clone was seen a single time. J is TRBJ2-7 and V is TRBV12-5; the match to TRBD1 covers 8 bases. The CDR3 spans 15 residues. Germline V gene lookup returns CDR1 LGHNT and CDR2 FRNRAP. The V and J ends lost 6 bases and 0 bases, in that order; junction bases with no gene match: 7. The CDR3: CASGNGQGISYEQYF. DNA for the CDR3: TGTGCTAGTGGAAATGGACAGGGAATCTCCTACGAGCAGTACTTC.

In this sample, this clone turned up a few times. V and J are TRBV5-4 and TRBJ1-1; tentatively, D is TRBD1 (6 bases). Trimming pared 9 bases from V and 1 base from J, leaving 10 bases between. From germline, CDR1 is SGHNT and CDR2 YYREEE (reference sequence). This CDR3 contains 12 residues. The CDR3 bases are TGTGCCACCCAAGGGGGGAACACTGAAGCTTTCTTT. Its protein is CATQGGNTEAFF.

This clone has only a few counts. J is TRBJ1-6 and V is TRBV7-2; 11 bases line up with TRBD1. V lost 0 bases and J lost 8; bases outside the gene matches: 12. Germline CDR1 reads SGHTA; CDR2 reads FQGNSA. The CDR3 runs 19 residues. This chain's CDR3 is CASSLAHRGTGGSYSPLHF. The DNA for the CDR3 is TGTGCCAGCAGCTTAGCGCATCGTGGGACAGGGGGTTCCTATTCACCCCTCCACTTT.

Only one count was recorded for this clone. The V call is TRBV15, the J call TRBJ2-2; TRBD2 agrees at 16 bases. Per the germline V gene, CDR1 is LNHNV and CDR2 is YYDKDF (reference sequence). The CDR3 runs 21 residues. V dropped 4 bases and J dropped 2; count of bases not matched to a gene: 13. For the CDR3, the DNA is TGTGCCACCAGCACATACTTAACCGGGACTAGCGGGGGGGCCAACACCGGGGAGCTGTTTTTT. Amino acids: CATSTYLTGTSGGANTGELFF.

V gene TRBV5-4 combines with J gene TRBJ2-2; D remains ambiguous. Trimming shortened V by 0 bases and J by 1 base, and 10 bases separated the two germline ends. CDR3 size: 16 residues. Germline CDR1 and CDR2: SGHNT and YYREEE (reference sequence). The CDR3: CASSLGHPKNTGELFF. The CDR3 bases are TGTGCCAGCAGCTTGGGACACCCGAAGAACACCGGGGAGCTGTTTTTT.

The CDR3 loop reads CASSPVSMATATNSPLHF. DNA of the CDR3: TGTGCCAGCTCACCAGTATCGATGGCGACAGCCACTAATTCACCCCTCCACTTT. This chain joins TRBV18 and TRBJ1-6; D possibly corresponds to TRBD1 (5 bases). The CDR3 runs 18 residues. Germline-derived CDR1 and CDR2 are KGHSH and LQKENI. Trimming removed 2 bases at V and 6 bases at J, with 20 bases between.

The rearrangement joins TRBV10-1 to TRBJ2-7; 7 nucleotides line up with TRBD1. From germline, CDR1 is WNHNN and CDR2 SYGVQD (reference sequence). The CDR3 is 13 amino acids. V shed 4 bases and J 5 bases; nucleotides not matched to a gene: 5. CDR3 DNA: TGCGCCAGCAGTGGGGACAGAGCCCACGAGCAGTACTTC. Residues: CASSGDRAHEQYF.

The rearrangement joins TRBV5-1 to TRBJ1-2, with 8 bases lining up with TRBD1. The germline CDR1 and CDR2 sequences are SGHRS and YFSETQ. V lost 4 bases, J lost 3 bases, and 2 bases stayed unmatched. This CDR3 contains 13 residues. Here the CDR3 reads CASSIQGDYGYTF. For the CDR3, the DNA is TGCGCCAGCAGCATACAGGGGGACTATGGCTACACCTTC.

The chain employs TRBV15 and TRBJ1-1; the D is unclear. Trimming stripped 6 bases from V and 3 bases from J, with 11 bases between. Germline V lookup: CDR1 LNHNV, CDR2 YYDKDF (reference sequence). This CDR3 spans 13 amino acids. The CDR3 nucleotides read TGTGCCACCAGAGACTCCGGGTACACTGAAGCTTTCTTT. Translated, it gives CATRDSGYTEAFF.